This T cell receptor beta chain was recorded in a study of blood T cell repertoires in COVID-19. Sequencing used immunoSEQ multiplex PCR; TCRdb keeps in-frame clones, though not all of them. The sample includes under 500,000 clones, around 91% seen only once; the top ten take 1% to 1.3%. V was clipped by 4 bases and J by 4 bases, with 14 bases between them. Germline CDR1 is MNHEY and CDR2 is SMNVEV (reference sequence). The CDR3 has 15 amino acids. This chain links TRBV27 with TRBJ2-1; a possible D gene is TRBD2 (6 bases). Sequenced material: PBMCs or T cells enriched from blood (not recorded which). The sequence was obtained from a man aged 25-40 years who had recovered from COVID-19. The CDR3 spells CASSSVRGLYNEQFF. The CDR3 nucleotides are TGTGCCAGCAGTTCGGTGCGGGGACTTTACAATGAGCAGTTCTTC.